This T cell receptor (beta chain) was sequenced during a study of blood T cell repertoires in COVID-19. Across the study: Acute and convalescent COVID-19 specimens originated in the United States, Italy and Spain. PBMCs, B-cell-depleted T cells, or T cells provided the cDNA or gDNA that made up the material.

As handled by the study authors: Reference gene primer amplification gave nucleated cell count estimates. Sequenced by immunoSEQ multiplex PCR; TCRdb stores in-frame clones only, minus some. Clone size and V and J calls were adopted from that table, with D and trimming inferred from the DNA. The repertoire holds tens of thousands of clones, 65% to 90% seen once, with about 2.9% in the top ten. This clone is termed medium-sized. The sequenced sample consisted of peripheral blood. The TCR was taken from an older man with acute or convalescent COVID-19.

Written as DNA, the CDR3 is TGTGCCAGCAGCCAAGATCGGGGGGGAGGGAGCGAAAAACTGTTTTTT. Its translation is CASSQDRGGGSEKLFF. This chain connects TRBV4-2 to TRBJ1-4, with D perhaps matching TRBD1 (5 bases). The CDR3 runs to 16 residues. The ends were cut back, 0 bases at V and 8 bases at J, with 16 bases in the middle. Germline-derived CDR1 and CDR2 are LGHNA and YNFKEQ.